This T cell receptor beta chain was sequenced in a study of regulatory T cells. Notes on the study in general: Hydrophobic residues at CDR3 positions 6 and 7 were enriched in conventional CD4+ T cells of CD3G-deficient patients. Patient repertoires had restricted TRB V-J pairs and skewed V and J usage, most in Tregs.

The CDR3 extends over 13 amino acids. The V and J ends lost 6 bases and 4 bases respectively, with 12 bases between them. Germline-derived CDR1 and CDR2 are MDHEN and SYDVKM. Patients aged 2 to 39 years had fewer naive and more memory CD4+ and CD8+ T cells. CD4+ T cells were divided by sorting: CD25-high CD127-low Tregs, CD25-low CD127-high conventional cells. Amplification used 52 TRBV primers and 13 TRBJ primers. Assay used: immunoSEQ multiplex PCR; TCRdb lists only in-frame clones, some missing. The sample contains about 35,000 clones, over 75% of which appear only once. As to this clone: The antigen is unknown.

Sequenced material: conventional CD4+ T cells sorted from blood. The rearrangement uses TRBV28 and TRBJ1-1; D is undetermined. This sequence originates from a person under 35 with CD3G deficiency. CDR3 sequence reads: CASSGLPGTEAFF. The CDR3 DNA reads as TGTGCCAGCAGCGGCCTACCGGGCACTGAAGCTTTCTTT.